This T cell receptor beta chain was obtained from a study of CD8+ T cells in alopecia areata. Study-wide context: Treated patients swallowed 5 to 10 mg of oral tofacitinib twice daily. The SALT score measured affected scalp surface percentage in treated patients.

Extraction of RNA preceded its reverse transcription into cDNA, which served as the sequencing template. Measured with immunoSEQ multiplex PCR; TCRdb has only the in-frame clones, and not every one. The repertoire holds approximately 170,000 clones, with 50% to 60% as singletons. About this clone itself: Its target is not known.

Treatment denoted: oral pan-JAK inhibitor, 5-10 mg twice daily. CDR3 size: 16 residues. V lost 3 bases, J lost 3 bases, and 8 bases stayed unmatched. The germline V gene has CDR1 GTSNPN and CDR2 SVGIG (reference sequence). Study-level results: The study found TCR sharing across patients less clear than in mice, possibly for HLA reasons. Higher clonality was seen in lesional scalp than in normal scalp, especially in alopecia totalis/universalis.

The chain has TRBV30 and TRBJ1-6; 7 nucleotides line up with TRBD1. The sample here was CD4+ T cells sorted from blood, taken at week 4, from a patient treated with tofacitinib. This receptor was identified in a human donor with alopecia areata. The CDR3 nucleotides read TGTGCCTGGAGGCACAGGGGACCGCGCTATAATTCACCCCTCCACTTT. It yields the protein CAWRHRGPRYNSPLHF.